The sequence of this T cell receptor beta chain was determined in a study of T cell changes during pregnancy in multiple sclerosis. CDR1 and CDR2 (germline): SGDLS, YYNGEE. Trimming cost V 4 bases and J 2 bases, with 15 bases left between them. The CDR3 spans 15 residues. Data came from immunoSEQ multiplex PCR; TCRdb stores just in-frame clones and leaves some out. This repertoire shows about 47,000 clones, 80% to 90% found once; its top ten account for 8% to 9.5%. The sequencing used CD8+ T cells from peripheral blood mononuclear cells, collected in the second trimester of pregnancy. This receptor was obtained from a female donor with multiple sclerosis, enrolled in a pregnancy study. The genes are TRBV9 and TRBJ1-1; the D is unclear. CDR3 coding DNA: TGTGCCAGCAGCCCTTACCAGGCCCTAAACACTGAAGCTTTCTTT. Encoded protein: CASSPYQALNTEAFF.